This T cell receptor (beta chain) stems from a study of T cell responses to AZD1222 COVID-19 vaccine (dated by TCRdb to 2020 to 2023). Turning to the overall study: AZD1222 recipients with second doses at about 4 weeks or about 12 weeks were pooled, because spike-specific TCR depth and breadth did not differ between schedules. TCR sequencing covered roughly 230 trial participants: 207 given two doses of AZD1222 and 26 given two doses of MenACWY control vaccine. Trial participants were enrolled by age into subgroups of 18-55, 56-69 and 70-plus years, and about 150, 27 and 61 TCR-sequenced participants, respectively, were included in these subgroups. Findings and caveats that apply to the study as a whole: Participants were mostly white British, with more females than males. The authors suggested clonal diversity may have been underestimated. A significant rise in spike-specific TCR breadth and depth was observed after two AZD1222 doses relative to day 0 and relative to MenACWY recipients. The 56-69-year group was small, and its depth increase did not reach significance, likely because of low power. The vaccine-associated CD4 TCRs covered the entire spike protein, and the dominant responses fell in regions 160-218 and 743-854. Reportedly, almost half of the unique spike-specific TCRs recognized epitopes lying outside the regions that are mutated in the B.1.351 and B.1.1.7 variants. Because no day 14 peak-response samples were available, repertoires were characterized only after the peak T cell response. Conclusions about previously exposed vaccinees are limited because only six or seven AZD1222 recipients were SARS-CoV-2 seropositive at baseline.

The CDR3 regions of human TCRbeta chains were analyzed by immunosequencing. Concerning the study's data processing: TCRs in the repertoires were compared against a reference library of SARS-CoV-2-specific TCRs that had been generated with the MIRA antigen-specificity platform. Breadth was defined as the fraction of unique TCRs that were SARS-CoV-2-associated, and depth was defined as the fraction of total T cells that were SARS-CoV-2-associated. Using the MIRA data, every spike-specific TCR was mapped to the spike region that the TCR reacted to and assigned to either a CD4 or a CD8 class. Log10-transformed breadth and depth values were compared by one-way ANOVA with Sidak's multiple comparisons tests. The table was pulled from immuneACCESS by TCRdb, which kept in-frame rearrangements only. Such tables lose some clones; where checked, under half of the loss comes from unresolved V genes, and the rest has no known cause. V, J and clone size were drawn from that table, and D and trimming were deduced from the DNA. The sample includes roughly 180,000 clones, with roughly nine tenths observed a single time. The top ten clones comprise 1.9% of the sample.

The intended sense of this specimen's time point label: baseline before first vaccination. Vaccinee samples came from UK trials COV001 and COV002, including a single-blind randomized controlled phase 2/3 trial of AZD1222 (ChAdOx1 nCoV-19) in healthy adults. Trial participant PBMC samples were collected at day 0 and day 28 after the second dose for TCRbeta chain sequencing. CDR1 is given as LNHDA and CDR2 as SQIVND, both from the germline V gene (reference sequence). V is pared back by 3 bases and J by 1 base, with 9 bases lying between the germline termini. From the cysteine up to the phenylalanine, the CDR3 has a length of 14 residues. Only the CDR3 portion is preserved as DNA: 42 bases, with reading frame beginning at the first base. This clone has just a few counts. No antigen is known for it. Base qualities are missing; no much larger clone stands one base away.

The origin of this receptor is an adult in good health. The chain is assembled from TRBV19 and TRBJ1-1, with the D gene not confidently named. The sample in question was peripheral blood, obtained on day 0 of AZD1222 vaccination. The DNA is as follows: TGTGCCAGTAGTATCCGGGCCCGGAACACTGAAGCTTTCTTT. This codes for CASSIRARNTEAFF.